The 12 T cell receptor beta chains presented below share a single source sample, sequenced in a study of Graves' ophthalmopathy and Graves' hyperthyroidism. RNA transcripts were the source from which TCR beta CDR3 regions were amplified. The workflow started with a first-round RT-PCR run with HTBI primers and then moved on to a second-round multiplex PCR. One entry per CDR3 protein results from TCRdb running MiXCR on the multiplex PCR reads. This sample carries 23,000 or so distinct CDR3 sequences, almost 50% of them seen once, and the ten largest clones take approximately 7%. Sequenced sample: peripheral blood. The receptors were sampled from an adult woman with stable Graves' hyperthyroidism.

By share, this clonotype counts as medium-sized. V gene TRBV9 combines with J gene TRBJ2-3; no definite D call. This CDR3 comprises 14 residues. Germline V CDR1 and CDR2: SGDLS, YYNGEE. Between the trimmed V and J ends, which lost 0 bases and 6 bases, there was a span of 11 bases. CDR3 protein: CASSVDRLEDTQYF. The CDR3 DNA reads TGTGCCAGCAGCGTAGATCGACTGGAGGATACGCAGTATTTT.

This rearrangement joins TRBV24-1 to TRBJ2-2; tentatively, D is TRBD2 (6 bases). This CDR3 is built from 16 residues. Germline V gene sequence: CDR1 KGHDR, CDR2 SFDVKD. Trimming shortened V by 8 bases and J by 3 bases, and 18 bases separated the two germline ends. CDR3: CATTFRDWEDTGELFF. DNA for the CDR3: TGTGCCACCACGTTTAGGGACTGGGAGGACACCGGGGAGCTGTTTTTT.

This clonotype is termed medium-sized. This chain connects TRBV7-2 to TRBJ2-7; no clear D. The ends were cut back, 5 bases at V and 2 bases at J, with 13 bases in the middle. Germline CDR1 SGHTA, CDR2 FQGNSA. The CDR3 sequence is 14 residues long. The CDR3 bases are TGTGCCAGCAGCCCCTTCGGGTTAACCTACGAGCAGTACTTC. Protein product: CASSPFGLTYEQYF.

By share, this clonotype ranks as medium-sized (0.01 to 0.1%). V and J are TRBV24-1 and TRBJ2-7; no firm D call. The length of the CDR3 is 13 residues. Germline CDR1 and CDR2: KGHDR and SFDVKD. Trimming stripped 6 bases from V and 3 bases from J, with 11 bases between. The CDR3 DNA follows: TGTGCCACCAGTCCTGCGTCCTACTACGAGCAGTACTTC. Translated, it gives CATSPASYYEQYF.

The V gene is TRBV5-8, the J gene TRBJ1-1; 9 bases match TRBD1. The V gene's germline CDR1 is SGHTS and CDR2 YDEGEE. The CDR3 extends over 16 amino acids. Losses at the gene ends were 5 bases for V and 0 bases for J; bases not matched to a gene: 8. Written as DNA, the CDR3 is TGTGCCAGCAGACCGGGACAGGGAATATTGAACACTGAAGCTTTCTTT. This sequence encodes CASRPGQGILNTEAFF.

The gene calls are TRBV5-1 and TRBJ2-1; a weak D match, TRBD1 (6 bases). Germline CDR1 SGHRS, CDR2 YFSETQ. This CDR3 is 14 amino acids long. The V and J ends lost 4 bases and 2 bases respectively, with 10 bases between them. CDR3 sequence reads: CASSAAGAYNEQFF. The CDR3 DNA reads TGCGCCAGCAGCGCGGCAGGGGCCTACAATGAGCAGTTCTTC.

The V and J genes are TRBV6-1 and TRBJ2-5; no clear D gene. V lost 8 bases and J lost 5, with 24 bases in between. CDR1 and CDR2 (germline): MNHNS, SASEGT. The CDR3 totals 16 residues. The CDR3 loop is CASLPMHTNTGETQYF. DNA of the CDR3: TGTGCCAGCCTCCCAATGCATACCAACACCGGGGAGACCCAGTACTTC.

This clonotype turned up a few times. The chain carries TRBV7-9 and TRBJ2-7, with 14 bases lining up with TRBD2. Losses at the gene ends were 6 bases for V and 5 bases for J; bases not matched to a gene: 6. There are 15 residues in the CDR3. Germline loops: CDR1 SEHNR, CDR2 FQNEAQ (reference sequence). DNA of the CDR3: TGTGCCAGCAGGGAGGGGGGACTAGCGGGAGACGAGCAGTACTTC. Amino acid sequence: CASREGGLAGDEQYF.

CDR3 DNA sequence: TGTGCCAGCAGAACGACAACAAACACTGAAGCTTTCTTT. Translating gives CASRTTTNTEAFF. The chain employs TRBV6-6 and TRBJ1-1; no reliable D call. Germline-derived CDR1 and CDR2 are MNHNY and SVGAGI (reference sequence). V shed 6 bases and J shed 2 bases, with 10 bases lying between them. The CDR3 extends over 13 amino acids.

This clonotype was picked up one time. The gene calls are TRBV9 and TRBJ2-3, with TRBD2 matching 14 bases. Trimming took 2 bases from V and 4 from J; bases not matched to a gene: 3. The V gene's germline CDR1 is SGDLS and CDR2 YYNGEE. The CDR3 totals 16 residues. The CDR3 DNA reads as TGTGCCAGCAGCGTCCCGGGACTAGCGGGAGCAGATACGCAGTATTTT. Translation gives CASSVPGLAGADTQYF.

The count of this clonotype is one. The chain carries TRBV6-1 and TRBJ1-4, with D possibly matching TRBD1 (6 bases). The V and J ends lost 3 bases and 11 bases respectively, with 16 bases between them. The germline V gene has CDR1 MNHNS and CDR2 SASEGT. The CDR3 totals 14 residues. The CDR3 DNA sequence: TGTGCCAGCAGTGATTCCAGGGGCGTGGAGAAACTGTTTTTT. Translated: CASSDSRGVEKLFF.

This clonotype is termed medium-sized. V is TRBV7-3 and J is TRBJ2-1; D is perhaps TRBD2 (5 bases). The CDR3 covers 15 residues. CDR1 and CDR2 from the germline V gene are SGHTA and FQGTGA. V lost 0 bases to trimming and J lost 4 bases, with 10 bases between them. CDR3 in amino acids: CASSLTSSRYNEQFF. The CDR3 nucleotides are TGTGCCAGCAGCTTAACATCTAGCCGATACAATGAGCAGTTCTTC.